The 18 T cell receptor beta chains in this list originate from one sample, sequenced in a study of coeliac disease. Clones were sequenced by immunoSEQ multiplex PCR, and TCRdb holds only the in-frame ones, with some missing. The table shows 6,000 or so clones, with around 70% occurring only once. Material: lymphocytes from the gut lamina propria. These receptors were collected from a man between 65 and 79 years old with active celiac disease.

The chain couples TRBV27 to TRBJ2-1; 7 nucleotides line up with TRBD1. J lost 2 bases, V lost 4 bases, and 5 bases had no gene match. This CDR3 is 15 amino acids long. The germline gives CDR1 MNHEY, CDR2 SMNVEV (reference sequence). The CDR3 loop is CASSWIGQAYNEQFF. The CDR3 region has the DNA TGTGCCAGCAGTTGGATTGGACAGGCCTACAATGAGCAGTTCTTC.

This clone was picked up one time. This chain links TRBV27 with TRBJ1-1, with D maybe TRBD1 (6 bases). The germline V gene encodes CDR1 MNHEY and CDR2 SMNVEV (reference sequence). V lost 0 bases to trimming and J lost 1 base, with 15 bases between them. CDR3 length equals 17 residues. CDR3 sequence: CASSLSKTGHPNTEAFF. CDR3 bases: TGTGCCAGCAGTTTATCTAAGACGGGACACCCGAACACTGAAGCTTTCTTT.

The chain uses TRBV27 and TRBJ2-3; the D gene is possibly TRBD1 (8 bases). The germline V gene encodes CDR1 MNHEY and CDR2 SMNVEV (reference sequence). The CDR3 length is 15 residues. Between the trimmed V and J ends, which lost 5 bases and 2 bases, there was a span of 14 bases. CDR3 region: CASSEQGGTTDTQYF. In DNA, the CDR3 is TGTGCCAGCAGTGAACAGGGGGGGACCACAGATACGCAGTATTTT.

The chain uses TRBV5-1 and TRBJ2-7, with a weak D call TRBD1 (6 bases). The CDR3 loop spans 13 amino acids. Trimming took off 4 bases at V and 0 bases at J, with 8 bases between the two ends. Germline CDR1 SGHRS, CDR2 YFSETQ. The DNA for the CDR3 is TGCGCCAGCAGCGGGGACAACTCCTACGAGCAGTACTTC. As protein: CASSGDNSYEQYF.

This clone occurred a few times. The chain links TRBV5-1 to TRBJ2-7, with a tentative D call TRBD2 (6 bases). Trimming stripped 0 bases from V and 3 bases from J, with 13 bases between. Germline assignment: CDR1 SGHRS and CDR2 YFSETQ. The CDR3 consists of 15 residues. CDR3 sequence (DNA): TGCGCCAGCAGCTTGGAACCCGGGGGTTACTACGAGCAGTACTTC. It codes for CASSLEPGGYYEQYF.

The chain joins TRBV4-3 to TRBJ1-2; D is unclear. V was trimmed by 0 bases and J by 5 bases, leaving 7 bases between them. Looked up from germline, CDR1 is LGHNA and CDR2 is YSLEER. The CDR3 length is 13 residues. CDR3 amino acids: CASSQDDWYGYTF. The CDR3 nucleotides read TGCGCCAGCAGCCAAGATGACTGGTATGGCTACACCTTC.

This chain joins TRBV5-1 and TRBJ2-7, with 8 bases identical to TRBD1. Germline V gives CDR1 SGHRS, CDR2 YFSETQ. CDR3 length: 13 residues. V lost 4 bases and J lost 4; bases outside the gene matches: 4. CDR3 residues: CASSPGGRYEQYF. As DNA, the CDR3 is TGCGCCAGCAGCCCAGGGGGCAGGTACGAGCAGTACTTC.

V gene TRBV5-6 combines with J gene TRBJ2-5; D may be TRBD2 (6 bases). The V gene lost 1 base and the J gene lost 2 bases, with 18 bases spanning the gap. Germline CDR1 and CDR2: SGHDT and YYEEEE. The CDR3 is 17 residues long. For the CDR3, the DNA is TGTGCCAGCAGCTTGTCCGCAGGGAGGTTTGAACAAGAGACCCAGTACTTC. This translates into CASSLSAGRFEQETQYF.

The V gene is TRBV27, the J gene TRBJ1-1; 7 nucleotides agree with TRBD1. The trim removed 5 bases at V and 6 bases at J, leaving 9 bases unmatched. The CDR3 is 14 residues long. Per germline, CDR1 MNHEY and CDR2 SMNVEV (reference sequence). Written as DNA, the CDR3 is TGTGCCAGCAGTCCCCGACAGGGATCAGCTGAAGCTTTCTTT. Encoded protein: CASSPRQGSAEAFF.

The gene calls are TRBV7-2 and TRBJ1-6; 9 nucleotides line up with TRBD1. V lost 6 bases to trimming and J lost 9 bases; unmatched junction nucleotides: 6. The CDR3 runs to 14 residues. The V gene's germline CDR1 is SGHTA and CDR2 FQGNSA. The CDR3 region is CASSTGQGSSPLHF. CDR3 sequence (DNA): TGTGCCAGCAGTACGGGACAGGGTTCTTCACCCCTCCACTTT.

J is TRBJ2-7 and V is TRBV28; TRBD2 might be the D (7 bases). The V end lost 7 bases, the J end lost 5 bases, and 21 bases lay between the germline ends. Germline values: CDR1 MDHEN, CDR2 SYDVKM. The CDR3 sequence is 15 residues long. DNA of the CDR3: TGTGCCAGCACCCTGGGGGGCGGGAGTTTTCACGAGCAGTACTTC. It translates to CASTLGGGSFHEQYF.

The CDR3 here is CASSRGIQETQYF. The DNA of the CDR3 is TGTGCCAGCAGCCGCGGAATCCAAGAGACCCAGTACTTC. The chain has TRBV7-8 and TRBJ2-5; D call uncertain. V dropped 5 bases and J dropped 1 base, with 8 bases sitting between them. The germline CDR1 and CDR2 sequences are SGHVS and FQNEAQ. This CDR3 has 13 amino acids. Complete variable domain (other parts from reference TRBV7-8 and TRBJ2-5): GAGVSQSPRYKVAKRGQDVALRCDPISGHVSLFWYQQALGQGPEFLTYFQNEAQLDKSGLPSDRFFAERPEGSVSTLKIQRTQQEDSAVYLCASSRGIQETQYFGPGTRLLVL.

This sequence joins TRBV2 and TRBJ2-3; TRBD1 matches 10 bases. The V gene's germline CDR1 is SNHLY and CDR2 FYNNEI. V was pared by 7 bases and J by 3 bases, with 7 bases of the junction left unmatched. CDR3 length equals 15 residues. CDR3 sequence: CASNGQGVGTDTQYF. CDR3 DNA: TGTGCCAGCAACGGACAGGGGGTGGGGACAGATACGCAGTATTTT.

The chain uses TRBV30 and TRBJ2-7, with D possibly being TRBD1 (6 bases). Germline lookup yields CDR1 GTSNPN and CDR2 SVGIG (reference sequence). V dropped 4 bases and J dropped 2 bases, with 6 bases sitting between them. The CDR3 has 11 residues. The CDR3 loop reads CAWTGAYEQYF. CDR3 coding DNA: TGTGCCTGGACAGGGGCCTACGAGCAGTACTTC.

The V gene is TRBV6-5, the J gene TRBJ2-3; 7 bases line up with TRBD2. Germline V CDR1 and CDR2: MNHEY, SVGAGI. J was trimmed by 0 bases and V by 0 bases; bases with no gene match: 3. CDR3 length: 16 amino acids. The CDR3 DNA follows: TGTGCCAGCAGTTACTCGGGGCGGGGGAGCACAGATACGCAGTATTTT. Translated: CASSYSGRGSTDTQYF.

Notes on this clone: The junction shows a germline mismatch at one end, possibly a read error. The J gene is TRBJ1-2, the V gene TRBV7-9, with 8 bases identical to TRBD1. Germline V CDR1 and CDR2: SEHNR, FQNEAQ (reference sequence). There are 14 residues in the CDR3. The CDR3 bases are TGTGCCAGCAGCTTTTCCGTACCGGGACAGGAGATCATCTTC. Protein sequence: CASSFSVPGQEIIF.

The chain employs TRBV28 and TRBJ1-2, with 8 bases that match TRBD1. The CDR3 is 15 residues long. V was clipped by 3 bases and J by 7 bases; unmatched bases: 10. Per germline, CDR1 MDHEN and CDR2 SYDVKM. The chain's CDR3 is CASSFAQGALGGYTF. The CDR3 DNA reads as TGTGCCAGCAGTTTTGCCCAGGGGGCGTTAGGTGGCTACACCTTC.

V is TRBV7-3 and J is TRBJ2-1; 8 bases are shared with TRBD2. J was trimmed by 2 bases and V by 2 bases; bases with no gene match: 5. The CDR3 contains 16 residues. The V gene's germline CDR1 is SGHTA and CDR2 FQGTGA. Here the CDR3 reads CASSLAAGEAYNEQFF. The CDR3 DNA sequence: TGTGCCAGCAGCTTAGCAGCGGGAGAGGCCTACAATGAGCAGTTCTTC.